The rows below give T cell receptor beta chains drawn from one sample of a study of T-cell memory formation after mild COVID-19. TCRdb called the 5' RACE reads again in MiXCR, with one record for every CDR3 protein. The profile shows some 450,000 distinct CDR3 sequences, about a sixth of them singletons. Material: PBMCs or a T cell subset sorted from them (not recorded which). These receptors were collected from a man between 18 and 35 years old who had mild COVID-19 (a few samples of this study predate the infection). Cell type and time point are not known. Each CDR3 is given with its conserved first and last residue. D genes are given only for firm matches. Clone size is not always given. Where it is, it says once, few, many or a class for expanded clones.

D gene: TRBD1; J gene: TRBJ2-5; clone size: few; V gene: TRBV11-2; CDR3 protein: CASSLARDRVETQYF; CDR3 DNA: TGTGCCAGCAGCTTAGCCCGGGACAGGGTGGAGACCCAGTACTTC
D gene: TRBD2; J gene: TRBJ2-1; clone size: few; V gene: TRBV7-9; CDR3 protein: CASSLFAGGSNEQFF; CDR3 DNA: TGTGCCAGCAGCTTATTCGCGGGGGGCTCCAATGAGCAGTTCTTC
D gene: TRBD2; J gene: TRBJ2-5; clone size: few; V gene: TRBV4-2; CDR3 protein: CASSQDRAPWTSPMGDQYF; CDR3 DNA: TGTGCCAGCAGCCAAGATCGTGCACCATGGACTAGCCCGATGGGGGACCAGTACTTC
D gene: .; J gene: TRBJ2-3; clone size: .; V gene: TRBV11-2; CDR3 protein: CASSSPPAGATDTQYF; CDR3 DNA: TGTGCCAGCAGCTCCCCCCCAGCCGGGGCCACAGATACGCAGTATTTT
D gene: TRBD2; J gene: TRBJ2-3; clone size: many; V gene: TRBV4-3; CDR3 protein: CASSQDYRGVLTDTQYF; CDR3 DNA: TGCGCCAGCAGCCAAGATTATCGGGGGGTACTCACAGATACGCAGTATTTT
D gene: .; J gene: TRBJ2-4; clone size: many; V gene: TRBV6-6; CDR3 protein: CASSSLGGAKNIQYF; CDR3 DNA: TGTGCCAGCAGCTCCCTAGGGGGGGCCAAAAACATTCAGTACTTC
D gene: .; J gene: TRBJ2-1; clone size: .; V gene: TRBV7-3; CDR3 protein: CASSLEGDNEQFF; CDR3 DNA: TGTGCCAGCAGCTTAGAGGGTGACAATGAGCAGTTCTTC
D gene: TRBD1; J gene: TRBJ2-1; clone size: few; V gene: TRBV19; CDR3 protein: CAVDRGGNEQFF; CDR3 DNA: TGTGCCGTGGACAGGGGTGGCAATGAGCAGTTCTTC
D gene: .; J gene: TRBJ1-5; clone size: few; V gene: TRBV7-9; CDR3 protein: CASSLLGGQPQHF; CDR3 DNA: TGTGCCAGCAGCTTATTGGGAGGTCAGCCCCAGCATTTT
D gene: .; J gene: TRBJ2-5; clone size: few; V gene: TRBV30; CDR3 protein: CAWSGSAQETQYF; CDR3 DNA: TGTGCCTGGAGCGGGAGCGCCCAAGAGACCCAGTACTTC
D gene: TRBD1; J gene: TRBJ1-1; clone size: few; V gene: TRBV7-9; CDR3 protein: CASSRRQGSDTEAFF; CDR3 DNA: TGTGCCAGCAGCCGAAGACAGGGATCGGACACTGAAGCTTTCTTT
D gene: .; J gene: TRBJ1-5; clone size: few; V gene: TRBV20-1; CDR3 protein: CSAIMIPQGNQPQHF; CDR3 DNA: TGCAGTGCCATAATGATCCCCCAAGGCAATCAGCCCCAGCATTTT
D gene: TRBD1; J gene: TRBJ1-6; clone size: many; V gene: TRBV7-6; CDR3 protein: CASSATGGNSPLHF; CDR3 DNA: TGTGCCAGCAGCGCGACAGGGGGCAATTCACCCCTCCACTTT
D gene: TRBD1; J gene: TRBJ2-3; clone size: few; V gene: TRBV6-2/TRBV6-3; CDR3 protein: CASTTRSTGGHADTQYF; CDR3 DNA: TGTGCCAGCACCACCCGGTCGACAGGGGGGCACGCAGATACGCAGTATTTT
D gene: .; J gene: TRBJ2-6; clone size: few; V gene: TRBV6-1; CDR3 protein: CASSREYSGANVLTF; CDR3 DNA: TGTGCCAGCAGCCGGGAATACTCTGGGGCCAACGTCCTGACTTTC
D gene: .; J gene: TRBJ1-1; clone size: many; V gene: TRBV29-1; CDR3 protein: CSVEGMGWDTEAFF; CDR3 DNA: TGCAGCGTTGAAGGTATGGGATGGGACACTGAAGCTTTCTTT
D gene: .; J gene: TRBJ2-4; clone size: .; V gene: TRBV5-8; CDR3 protein: CASSLEENIQYF; CDR3 DNA: TGTGCCAGCAGCCTGGAAGAAAACATTCAGTACTTC
D gene: .; J gene: TRBJ1-2; clone size: few; V gene: TRBV6-5; CDR3 protein: CASTRAGRNYGYTF; CDR3 DNA: TGTGCCAGCACCCGGGCAGGGAGGAACTATGGCTACACCTTC
D gene: .; J gene: TRBJ1-6; clone size: .; V gene: TRBV5-1; CDR3 protein: CASSWNAGSPLHF; CDR3 DNA: TGCGCCAGCAGCTGGAATGCAGGTTCACCCCTCCACTTT
D gene: TRBD1; J gene: TRBJ2-1; clone size: few; V gene: TRBV20-1; CDR3 protein: CSAREGDRGPEQFF; CDR3 DNA: TGCAGTGCTAGAGAAGGGGACAGGGGACCTGAGCAGTTCTTC
D gene: TRBD1; J gene: TRBJ1-3; clone size: few; V gene: TRBV6-6; CDR3 protein: CASSGQGIGNTIYF; CDR3 DNA: TGTGCCAGCAGTGGACAGGGCATCGGAAACACCATATATTTT
D gene: TRBD1; J gene: TRBJ2-7; clone size: .; V gene: TRBV12-3/TRBV12-4; CDR3 protein: CAISLATGGHEQYF; CDR3 DNA: TGTGCCATCAGCCTCGCGACAGGGGGCCACGAGCAGTACTTC
D gene: TRBD2; J gene: TRBJ2-1; clone size: few; V gene: TRBV11-2; CDR3 protein: CASSLGPGGAGTEQFF; CDR3 DNA: TGTGCCAGCAGCTTAGGACCCGGGGGGGCGGGGACGGAGCAGTTCTTC
D gene: .; J gene: TRBJ1-4; clone size: .; V gene: TRBV20-1; CDR3 protein: CSASPVAASDEKLFF; CDR3 DNA: TGCAGTGCTAGCCCCGTAGCAGCTAGCGATGAAAAACTGTTTTTT
D gene: .; J gene: TRBJ2-5; clone size: many; V gene: TRBV2; CDR3 protein: CASGGNQETQYF; CDR3 DNA: TGTGCCAGCGGGGGGAACCAAGAGACCCAGTACTTC
D gene: TRBD1; J gene: TRBJ2-1; clone size: few; V gene: TRBV7-9; CDR3 protein: CASSDTGTEHNEQFF; CDR3 DNA: TGTGCCAGCAGCGATACCGGGACAGAGCACAATGAGCAGTTCTTC
D gene: TRBD1; J gene: TRBJ2-2; clone size: few; V gene: TRBV5-6; CDR3 protein: CASSPTGTEYTGELFF; CDR3 DNA: TGTGCCAGCAGCCCAACCGGGACAGAATACACCGGGGAGCTGTTTTTT
D gene: .; J gene: TRBJ2-3; clone size: .; V gene: TRBV7-2; CDR3 protein: CASSLQPSTDTQYF; CDR3 DNA: TGTGCCAGCAGCTTACAGCCTAGCACAGATACGCAGTATTTT
D gene: .; J gene: TRBJ1-1; clone size: .; V gene: TRBV7-2; CDR3 protein: CASSQEGITEAFF; CDR3 DNA: TGTGCCAGCAGCCAGGAGGGTATCACTGAAGCTTTCTTT
D gene: .; J gene: TRBJ1-2; clone size: .; V gene: TRBV27; CDR3 protein: CASSAGLLNGYTF; CDR3 DNA: TGTGCCAGCAGTGCGGGACTCCTTAATGGCTACACCTTC
D gene: .; J gene: TRBJ1-5; clone size: few; V gene: TRBV7-2; CDR3 protein: CASSLWTDHQPQHF; CDR3 DNA: TGTGCCAGCAGCTTATGGACAGATCATCAGCCCCAGCATTTT
D gene: TRBD2; J gene: TRBJ2-3; clone size: many; V gene: TRBV4-3; CDR3 protein: CASSRGRASGGADTQYF; CDR3 DNA: TGCGCCAGCAGCCGCGGGAGGGCTAGCGGGGGGGCAGATACGCAGTATTTT
D gene: TRBD2; J gene: TRBJ2-2; clone size: few; V gene: TRBV7-9; CDR3 protein: CASSFPPSGESNTGELFF; CDR3 DNA: TGTGCCAGCAGCTTCCCGCCTAGCGGGGAATCGAACACCGGGGAGCTGTTTTTT
D gene: TRBD1; J gene: TRBJ1-1; clone size: .; V gene: TRBV7-9; CDR3 protein: CASSPQGGGEAFF; CDR3 DNA: TGTGCCAGCAGCCCTCAGGGGGGTGGTGAAGCTTTCTTT
D gene: TRBD1; J gene: TRBJ2-1; clone size: few; V gene: TRBV5-1; CDR3 protein: CASSFRTGGRDEQFF; CDR3 DNA: TGCGCCAGCAGCTTCCGGACAGGGGGCAGGGATGAGCAGTTCTTC
D gene: .; J gene: TRBJ1-5; clone size: few; V gene: TRBV6-1; CDR3 protein: CASSGWGSESQPQHF; CDR3 DNA: TGTGCCAGCAGCGGATGGGGTAGCGAATCTCAGCCCCAGCATTTT
D gene: TRBD2; J gene: TRBJ2-5; clone size: many; V gene: TRBV12-3/TRBV12-4; CDR3 protein: CASSLRAGGRETQYF; CDR3 DNA: TGTGCCAGCAGTTTACGAGCGGGGGGCAGGGAGACCCAGTACTTC
D gene: TRBD1; J gene: TRBJ2-3; clone size: few; V gene: TRBV6-2/TRBV6-3; CDR3 protein: CASSYGDRDTDTQYF; CDR3 DNA: TGTGCCAGCAGTTACGGAGACAGGGATACAGATACGCAGTATTTT
D gene: .; J gene: TRBJ2-6; clone size: few; V gene: TRBV7-6; CDR3 protein: CASSLTRGANVLTF; CDR3 DNA: TGTGCCAGCAGCTTAACAAGGGGGGCCAACGTCCTGACTTTC
D gene: TRBD2; J gene: TRBJ2-1; clone size: .; V gene: TRBV27; CDR3 protein: CASSLTSGGVGYNEQFF; CDR3 DNA: TGTGCCAGCAGTCTGACTAGCGGGGGGGTCGGTTACAATGAGCAGTTCTTC
D gene: TRBD1; J gene: TRBJ1-5; clone size: .; V gene: TRBV4-1; CDR3 protein: CASSQVDRGNQPQHF; CDR3 DNA: TGCGCCAGCAGCCAAGTTGACAGGGGGAATCAGCCCCAGCATTTT
D gene: TRBD1; J gene: TRBJ2-2; clone size: few; V gene: TRBV12-3/TRBV12-4; CDR3 protein: CASSLAGTVNTGELFF; CDR3 DNA: TGTGCCAGCAGTTTGGCCGGGACAGTGAACACCGGGGAGCTGTTTTTT
D gene: .; J gene: TRBJ1-5; clone size: .; V gene: TRBV19; CDR3 protein: CASSIGTLLNQPQHF; CDR3 DNA: TGTGCCAGTAGTATTGGGACCTTGTTAAATCAGCCCCAGCATTTT
D gene: .; J gene: TRBJ2-5; clone size: .; V gene: TRBV6-5; CDR3 protein: CASSLSRGSETQYF; CDR3 DNA: TGTGCCAGCAGTCTATCACGGGGGTCCGAGACCCAGTACTTC
D gene: .; J gene: TRBJ1-2; clone size: .; V gene: TRBV4-2; CDR3 protein: CASSQVDDYGYTF; CDR3 DNA: TGTGCCAGCAGCCAAGTGGACGACTATGGCTACACCTTC
D gene: .; J gene: TRBJ2-1; clone size: .; V gene: TRBV19; CDR3 protein: CASSAGQQFF; CDR3 DNA: TGTGCCAGTAGTGCCGGACAGCAGTTCTTC
D gene: .; J gene: TRBJ2-3; clone size: few; V gene: TRBV29-1; CDR3 protein: CSVEDGVRDTQYF; CDR3 DNA: TGCAGCGTTGAAGATGGGGTGAGAGATACGCAGTATTTT
D gene: TRBD2; J gene: TRBJ2-5; clone size: .; V gene: TRBV7-3; CDR3 protein: CASSPRVGVAGEQETQYF; CDR3 DNA: TGTGCCAGCAGCCCCCGTGTTGGGGTAGCGGGGGAGCAAGAGACCCAGTACTTC
D gene: TRBD2; J gene: TRBJ2-1; clone size: .; V gene: TRBV9; CDR3 protein: CASSAGGILNEQFF; CDR3 DNA: TGTGCCAGCAGCGCCGGGGGGATACTGAATGAGCAGTTCTTC
D gene: TRBD1; J gene: TRBJ2-3; clone size: .; V gene: TRBV12-3/TRBV12-4; CDR3 protein: CASSRQGAPADTQYF; CDR3 DNA: TGTGCCAGCAGTCGACAGGGGGCGCCCGCAGATACGCAGTATTTT
D gene: .; J gene: TRBJ1-4; clone size: .; V gene: TRBV11-2; CDR3 protein: CASSRAPGPNEKLFF; CDR3 DNA: TGTGCCAGCAGTCGAGCCCCAGGGCCTAATGAAAAACTGTTTTTT
D gene: .; J gene: TRBJ1-2; clone size: few; V gene: TRBV5-1; CDR3 protein: CASSLGGETGGYTF; CDR3 DNA: TGCGCCAGCAGCTTGGGCGGGGAGACGGGTGGCTACACCTTC
D gene: .; J gene: TRBJ1-1; clone size: .; V gene: TRBV7-9; CDR3 protein: CASGGAVRLYTEAFF; CDR3 DNA: TGTGCCAGCGGGGGGGCAGTTCGGTTGTACACTGAAGCTTTCTTT
D gene: .; J gene: TRBJ1-1; clone size: .; V gene: TRBV7-9; CDR3 protein: CASSPPGTVMNTEAFF; CDR3 DNA: TGTGCCAGCAGCCCCCCCGGGACGGTTATGAACACTGAAGCTTTCTTT
D gene: .; J gene: TRBJ2-5; clone size: few; V gene: TRBV20-1; CDR3 protein: CSASPPGIQETQYF; CDR3 DNA: TGCAGTGCTAGCCCGCCGGGAATTCAAGAGACCCAGTACTTC
D gene: TRBD2; J gene: TRBJ2-4; clone size: few; V gene: TRBV5-6; CDR3 protein: CASSRERGWASGTKNIQYF; CDR3 DNA: TGTGCCAGCAGTCGGGAGCGGGGGTGGGCTTCGGGGACCAAAAACATTCAGTACTTC